These T cell receptor beta chains were read from a single sample in a study of cytomegalovirus exposure and HLA in healthy donors. TCRdb's copy holds only in-frame clones and misses some; the assay was immunoSEQ multiplex PCR. Among about 110,000 clones listed, under 80% were seen once. Sequencing used PBMCs. The receptors here all came from a woman aged 40 to 50 in good health and CMV-seropositive. Each CDR3 is given with its conserved first and last residue. A D gene is named only where the DNA matches it firmly. The size entry is marked missing in some rows and otherwise reads once, few, many or a size class.

cdr3_aa cdr3_nt d_call clone_size j_call v_call
CSVLNRDRAYEQYF TGCAGCGTTTTAAACCGGGACAGGGCCTACGAGCAGTACTTC TRBD1 . TRBJ2-7 TRBV29-1
CASSPQGEKLFF TGTGCCAGCAGCCCCCAGGGGGAAAAACTGTTTTTT . few TRBJ1-4 TRBV7-2
CASSQGASGANVLTF TGTGCCAGCAGTCAGGGGGCCTCTGGGGCCAACGTCCTGACTTTC TRBD1 once TRBJ2-6 TRBV6-5
CASSVDSGGYNEQFF TGTGCCAGCAGCGTAGATAGCGGGGGTTACAATGAGCAGTTCTTC TRBD2 . TRBJ2-1 TRBV9
CASSQEFPRTVSGNTIYF TGCGCCAGCAGCCAAGAATTCCCGAGGACAGTCTCTGGAAACACCATATATTTT . . TRBJ1-3 TRBV4-1
CASSRRQGASSAGNTIYF TGTGCCAGCAGTCGTAGACAGGGGGCTTCTTCGGCCGGAAACACCATATATTTT TRBD1 few TRBJ1-3 TRBV11-2
CASSYLGQLRGAFF TGTGCCAGCAGTTACTTGGGACAGCTAAGAGGAGCTTTCTTT TRBD1 . TRBJ1-1 TRBV6-5
CAWSVNNLPLHF TGTGCCTGGAGTGTGAACAATCTACCCCTCCACTTT . . TRBJ1-6 TRBV30
CASSPLLARGALYEQYF TGTGCCAGCAGCCCTCTCTTGGCACGGGGGGCCCTCTACGAGCAGTACTTC . . TRBJ2-7 TRBV4-2
CASSEVWTGGMKTQYF TGTGCCAGCAGTGAAGTGTGGACAGGGGGCATGAAGACCCAGTACTTC TRBD1 . TRBJ2-5 TRBV6-1
CASSLRQGSNTGELFF TGTGCCAGCAGCCTCCGACAGGGGTCGAACACCGGGGAGCTGTTTTTT TRBD1 . TRBJ2-2 TRBV9
CASLIAGNQPQHF TGTGCCAGCCTTATCGCGGGCAATCAGCCCCAGCATTTT . . TRBJ1-5 TRBV28
CASTPLNEKLFF TGTGCCAGCACTCCACTTAATGAAAAACTGTTTTTT . . TRBJ1-4 TRBV21-1
CASSLRAAGGVEQYF TGTGCCAGCAGTTTAAGAGCAGCGGGAGGAGTTGAGCAGTACTTC TRBD2 . TRBJ2-7 TRBV28
CASSLVTGGVDTEAFF TGCGCCAGCAGCTTGGTAACAGGGGGCGTGGACACTGAAGCTTTCTTT TRBD1 few TRBJ1-1 TRBV5-1
CASSIGADYGYTF TGTGCCAGTAGTATTGGGGCCGACTATGGCTACACCTTC . . TRBJ1-2 TRBV19
CASSKRRDSYSNQPQHF TGTGCCAGCAGCAAAAGGAGGGACAGCTATAGCAATCAGCCCCAGCATTTT . . TRBJ1-5 TRBV21-1
CAWSPSGALGNIQYF TGTGCCTGGAGTCCTAGCGGGGCTCTCGGTAACATTCAGTACTTC TRBD2 . TRBJ2-4 TRBV30
CASSQEPTASSYNEQFF TGCGCCAGCAGCCAAGAGCCGACAGCGAGCTCCTACAATGAGCAGTTCTTC . . TRBJ2-1 TRBV4-1
CASSSRAEEKLFF TGTGCCAGCAGCTCGAGGGCGGAGGAAAAACTGTTTTTT . . TRBJ1-4 TRBV7-2
CASSNQGSPYEQYF TGCGCCAGCAGCAACCAGGGGTCCCCCTACGAGCAGTACTTC . . TRBJ2-7 TRBV5-1
CASSSPWGVDSPLHF TGTGCCAGCAGCTCCCCGTGGGGGGTGGATTCACCCCTCCACTTT . . TRBJ1-6 TRBV11-2
CASSEKERGAYNEQFF TGTGCCAGCTCAGAGAAAGAGCGGGGCGCCTACAATGAGCAGTTCTTC TRBD2 . TRBJ2-1 TRBV18
CASSLGDRQGEKLFF TGCGCCAGCAGCTTGGGGGACCGACAGGGTGAAAAACTGTTTTTT TRBD1 . TRBJ1-4 TRBV5-1
CASSLGTANSPLHF TGTGCCAGCAGCTTAGGGACAGCGAATTCACCCCTCCACTTT . . TRBJ1-6 TRBV7-2
CASSRQKWEGAEAFF TGCGCCAGCAGTCGTCAGAAATGGGAGGGCGCTGAAGCTTTCTTT . . TRBJ1-1 TRBV23-1
CASSQAVWTEKETQYF TGCGCCAGCAGCCAAGCTGTGTGGACAGAAAAAGAGACCCAGTACTTC . . TRBJ2-5 TRBV4-1
CASSEGQLLGYTF TGTGCCAGCAGTGAAGGACAGCTCCTGGGCTACACCTTC . . TRBJ1-2 TRBV6-1
CASSPPGPGASYEQYF TGTGCCAGCTCACCACCGGGGCCAGGGGCCTCCTACGAGCAGTACTTC . . TRBJ2-7 TRBV18
CASSFGLAGDLQETQYF TGTGCCAGCAGCTTTGGACTAGCGGGGGACCTCCAGGAGACCCAGTACTTC TRBD2 . TRBJ2-5 TRBV5-4
CASSVGGLAGGKNTGELFF TGTGCCAGCAGCGTGGGGGGACTAGCGGGAGGGAAGAACACCGGGGAGCTGTTTTTT TRBD2 few TRBJ2-2 TRBV9
CASSQEATGGEEKLFF TGCGCCAGCAGCCAAGAGGCCACAGGGGGGGAGGAAAAACTGTTTTTT TRBD1 . TRBJ1-4 TRBV4-1
CASSYASGGYGYTF TGTGCCAGCAGTTACGCGTCAGGGGGCTATGGCTACACCTTC TRBD1 . TRBJ1-2 TRBV6-6
CASSAGTPSPLHF TGTGCCAGCAGCGCGGGGACTCCATCACCCCTCCACTTT . . TRBJ1-6 TRBV9
CASSPRGQGHGYTF TGTGCCAGCAGCCCCCGAGGGCAGGGGCATGGCTACACCTTC . few TRBJ1-2 TRBV9
CASRASGGLAGGRGETQYF TGTGCCAGCAGAGCTAGCGGGGGACTCGCGGGAGGTCGTGGGGAGACCCAGTACTTC TRBD2 . TRBJ2-5 TRBV7-8
CASRKNRGRTGELFF TGTGCCAGCAGAAAAAACAGGGGTAGGACCGGGGAGCTGTTTTTT TRBD1 . TRBJ2-2 TRBV2
CASNPSGSDYNEQFF TGCGCCAGCAACCCTAGCGGTTCAGATTACAATGAGCAGTTCTTC TRBD2 . TRBJ2-1 TRBV5-1
CASSEEPGADEQYF TGTGCCAGCAGTGAAGAGCCCGGTGCGGACGAGCAGTACTTC . . TRBJ2-7 TRBV6-1
CASSRGFNPTEAFF TGTGCCAGCAGTCGAGGCTTTAATCCCACTGAAGCTTTCTTT . . TRBJ1-1 TRBV27
CASSARQGLWSSPLHF TGTGCCAGCAGCGCCCGACAGGGGTTGTGGAGTTCACCCCTCCACTTT TRBD1 once TRBJ1-6 TRBV7-9
CASSGVGIQETQYF TGTGCCAGCAGCGGGGTAGGGATCCAAGAGACCCAGTACTTC . . TRBJ2-5 TRBV28
CASSVGEPETSRYTGELFF TGTGCCAGCAGCGTAGGCGAGCCGGAGACTAGCCGATACACCGGGGAGCTGTTTTTT TRBD2 . TRBJ2-2 TRBV9
CAISETDINQPQHF TGTGCCATCAGTGAAACCGACATTAATCAGCCCCAGCATTTT . . TRBJ1-5 TRBV10-3
CASSQGDTQYF TGTGCCAGCAGTCAGGGAGATACGCAGTATTTT . . TRBJ2-3 TRBV6-1
CASRRTGLYGYTF TGTGCCAGTAGAAGGACAGGCCTCTATGGCTACACCTTC TRBD1 once TRBJ1-2 TRBV19
CAWNSQGDYGYTF TGTGCCTGGAATAGCCAGGGTGACTATGGCTACACCTTC . . TRBJ1-2 TRBV6-6
CASSYSRVTEAFF TGTGCCAGCAGTTACTCGAGGGTCACTGAAGCTTTCTTT . once TRBJ1-1 TRBV6-5
CASSSGTGGSGTQYF TGCGCCAGCAGCTCCGGGACAGGGGGCTCAGGGACCCAGTACTTC TRBD1 . TRBJ2-5 TRBV5-1
CASRETGGKTEAFF TGTGCCAGCAGGGAGACAGGGGGGAAGACTGAAGCTTTCTTT TRBD1 many TRBJ1-1 TRBV2
CASSFPRGEQYF TGTGCCAGCAGCTTCCCGCGAGGCGAGCAGTACTTC . once TRBJ2-7 TRBV5-6
CASSQPLSGTLKTNEQFF TGCGCCAGCAGCCAACCATTGAGCGGGACTTTGAAGACTAATGAGCAGTTCTTC TRBD2 . TRBJ2-1 TRBV4-1
CASSFTSGGYNEQFF TGTGCCAGCAGCTTTACTAGCGGGGGTTACAATGAGCAGTTCTTC TRBD2 . TRBJ2-1 TRBV5-4
CATSRDDIYGYTF TGTGCCACCAGCAGAGACGACATCTATGGCTACACCTTC . . TRBJ1-2 TRBV15
CASSLTRDRNYNEQFF TGTGCTAGCAGCTTAACCCGGGACAGAAATTACAATGAGCAGTTCTTC TRBD1 . TRBJ2-1 TRBV7-7
CASSLMDLRTGINEKLFF TGTGCCAGCAGCTTAATGGATTTAAGGACAGGGATTAATGAAAAACTGTTTTTT TRBD1 . TRBJ1-4 TRBV7-3
CASSSPGLGETEQYF TGTGCCAGCAGCTCTCCGGGACTTGGGGAGACGGAGCAGTACTTC . . TRBJ2-7 TRBV11-3
CASSQERGRGNSPLHF TGTGCCAGCAGCCAAGAAAGAGGTCGTGGGAATTCACCCCTCCACTTT . . TRBJ1-6 TRBV4-2
CASSSTGAGANVLTF TGCGCCAGCAGCTCTACAGGGGCTGGGGCCAACGTCCTGACTTTC TRBD1 . TRBJ2-6 TRBV5-1